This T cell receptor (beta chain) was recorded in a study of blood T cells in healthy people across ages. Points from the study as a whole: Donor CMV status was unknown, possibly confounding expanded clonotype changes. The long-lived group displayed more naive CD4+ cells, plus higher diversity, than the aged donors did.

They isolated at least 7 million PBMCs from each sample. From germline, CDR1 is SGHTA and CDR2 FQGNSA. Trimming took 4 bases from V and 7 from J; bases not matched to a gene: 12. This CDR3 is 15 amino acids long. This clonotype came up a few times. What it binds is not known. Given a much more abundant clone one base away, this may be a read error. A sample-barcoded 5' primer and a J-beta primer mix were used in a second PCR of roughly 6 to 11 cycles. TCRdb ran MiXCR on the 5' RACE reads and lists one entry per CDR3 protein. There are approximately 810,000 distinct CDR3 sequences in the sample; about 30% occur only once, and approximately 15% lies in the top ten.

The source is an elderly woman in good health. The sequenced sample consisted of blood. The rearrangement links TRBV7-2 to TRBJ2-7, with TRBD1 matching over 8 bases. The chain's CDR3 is CASSSGQGLYNEQYF. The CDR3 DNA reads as TGTGCCAGCAGCTCTGGACAGGGCCTGTACAATGAGCAGTACTTC.